This is a list of T cell receptor beta chains from one sample in a study of T cells in Graves' hyperthyroidism and ophthalmopathy. From the multiplex PCR reads, TCRdb called clonotypes with MiXCR, one entry per CDR3 protein. The data show a few hundred thousand distinct CDR3 sequences, roughly 20% seen once. The sequenced sample was blood. Receptors were obtained from a man in his fifties or sixties with Graves' ophthalmopathy. The CDR3 runs from the conserved cysteine through the conserved F or W. A D gene is named only where the DNA matches it firmly. The size entry is marked missing in some rows and otherwise reads once, few, many or a size class.

clone_size,j_call,d_call,v_call,cdr3_aa,cdr3_nt
NA,TRBJ2-6,NA,TRBV10-3,CAIAGSSGANVLTF,TGTGCCATCGCTGGGAGCTCTGGGGCCAACGTCCTGACTTTC
NA,TRBJ2-2,TRBD2,TRBV27,CASSLIARGRASIGELFF,TGTGCCAGCAGTCTCATAGCTCGTGGGAGGGCCTCAATCGGGGAGCTGTTTTTT
many,TRBJ2-1,NA,TRBV20-1,CSARDGSQDYNEQFF,TGCAGTGCTAGAGATGGGAGCCAGGACTACAATGAGCAGTTCTTC
NA,TRBJ2-1,TRBD2,TRBV7-8,CASSLVREKVYNEQFF,TGTGCCAGCAGCTTAGTGCGGGAGAAGGTCTACAATGAGCAGTTCTTC
NA,TRBJ1-2,NA,TRBV28,CASSRPTEGGLNGYTF,TGTGCCAGCAGTCGACCGACTGAGGGTGGATTAAATGGCTACACCTTC
many,TRBJ2-5,NA,TRBV5-1,CASSLGVIQETQYF,TGCGCCAGCAGCTTGGGGGTAATCCAAGAGACCCAGTACTTC
once,TRBJ1-2,NA,TRBV6-1,CATSPGVYGYTF,TGTGCCACATCTCCAGGGGTCTATGGCTACACCTTC
NA,TRBJ2-7,TRBD1,TRBV27,CASSPHGQGYEQYF,TGTGCCAGCAGTCCTCACGGACAGGGCTACGAGCAGTACTTC
many,TRBJ2-1,NA,TRBV20-1,CSARAGTHFNEQFF,TGCAGTGCTAGAGCCGGGACTCATTTCAATGAGCAGTTCTTC
many,TRBJ2-7,NA,TRBV30,CAWTSGTDPYEQYF,TGTGCCTGGACTTCCGGGACGGACCCCTACGAGCAGTACTTC
few,TRBJ2-3,TRBD2,TRBV6-2/TRBV6-3,CASSYPTIRTSGRTDTQYF,TGTGCCAGCAGTTACCCTACCATTCGGACTAGCGGGAGAACGGATACGCAGTATTTT
many,TRBJ2-7,TRBD2,TRBV20-1,CSARGTSDYEQYF,TGCAGTGCTAGAGGGACTAGCGACTACGAGCAGTACTTC
NA,TRBJ2-7,TRBD2,TRBV15,CATSRVSGSSYEQYF,TGTGCCACCAGCAGAGTTAGCGGGAGCTCCTACGAGCAGTACTTC
many,TRBJ2-1,NA,TRBV6-1,CASSEGWRRRFF,TGTGCCAGCAGTGAAGGGTGGAGACGAAGGTTCTTC
NA,TRBJ1-1,NA,TRBV12-3/TRBV12-4,CASRIAGEAEAFF,TGTGCCAGCAGGATAGCGGGAGAGGCTGAAGCTTTCTTT
many,TRBJ2-2,NA,TRBV7-9,CASSLGTGNTGELFF,TGTGCCAGCAGCTTAGGCACAGGGAACACCGGGGAGCTGTTTTTT